This T cell receptor (beta chain) originates from a study of CD8 T cells in ankylosing spondylitis. The study, taken as a whole, reports: A TCR beta motif made of about eight highly homologous variants seemed typical of ankylosing spondylitis blood.

V was clipped by 4 bases and J by 4 bases, with 11 bases between them. The CDR3 loop spans 13 amino acids. CDR1 is SGHVS and CDR2 is FNYEAQ in the germline V gene. Preparation of TCR beta libraries was done by quantitative 5'-RACE with molecular barcodes. One entry per CDR3 protein, called by TCRdb with MiXCR from the 5' RACE reads. The table records more than 600,000 distinct CDR3 sequences, 15% to 20% of them present only once. About this clonotype: Its antigen is unidentified.

Material for sequencing was blood, either unsorted or a sorted T cell fraction (not recorded which). The V gene is TRBV7-6, the J gene TRBJ2-7; D call uncertain. This sequence was found in a male donor with ankylosing spondylitis. The CDR3 sequence: CASSSTLEYEQYF. The CDR3 bases are TGTGCCAGCAGCTCAACTCTTGAATACGAGCAGTACTTC.